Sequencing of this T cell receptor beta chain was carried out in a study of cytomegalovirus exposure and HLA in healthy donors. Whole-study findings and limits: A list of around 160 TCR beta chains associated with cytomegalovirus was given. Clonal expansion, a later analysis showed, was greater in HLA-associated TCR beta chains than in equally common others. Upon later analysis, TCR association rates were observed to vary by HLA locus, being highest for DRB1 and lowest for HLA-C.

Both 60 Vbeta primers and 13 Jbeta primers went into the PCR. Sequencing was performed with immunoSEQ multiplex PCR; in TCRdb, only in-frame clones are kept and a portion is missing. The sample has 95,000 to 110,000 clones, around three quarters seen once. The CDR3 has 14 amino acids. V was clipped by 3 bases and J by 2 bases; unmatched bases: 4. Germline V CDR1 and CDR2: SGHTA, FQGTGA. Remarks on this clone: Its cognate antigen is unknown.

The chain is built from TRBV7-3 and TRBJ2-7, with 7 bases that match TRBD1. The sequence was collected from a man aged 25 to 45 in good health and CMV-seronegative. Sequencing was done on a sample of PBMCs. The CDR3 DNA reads TGTGCCAGCAGCTTGAACAGGGGCCCCTACGAGCAGTACTTC. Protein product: CASSLNRGPYEQYF.